A selection of T cell receptor beta chains follows, all from one sample in a study of T-cell reconstitution after alpha-beta-depleted transplantation in children. TCRdb reprocessed the PCR reads with MiXCR, giving one entry per CDR3 protein. The table shows 190,000 or so distinct CDR3 sequences, with roughly 6% occurring only once. The sequencing here drew on PBMCs, taken before TCRalphabeta/CD19-depleted stem cell transplant. The receptors originated from a girl under three years old with combined immunodeficiency, due to receive a stem cell transplant. Each CDR3 is given with its conserved first and last residue. A D gene is named only where the DNA matches it firmly. Rows give clone size only sometimes, using once, few, many, or a class for an expanded clone.

TGTGCCAGCAGTTTAACTTTTTGGCAAGCCTTTTACGAGCAGTACTTC,CASSLTFWQAFYEQYF,-,TRBV28,many,TRBJ2-7
TGTGCCAGCAGCTCCCCTAGCGGCGCTTACAATGAGCAGTTCTTC,CASSSPSGAYNEQFF,TRBD2,TRBV12-3/TRBV12-4,-,TRBJ2-1
TGCAGTGCTACAAGAGTTCGGGTGGGGACTGAAGCTTTCTTT,CSATRVRVGTEAFF,-,TRBV20-1,many,TRBJ1-1
TGTGCCAGCAGTTACAGGGGATCCGGGGAGCTGTTTTTT,CASSYRGSGELFF,TRBD1,TRBV12-3/TRBV12-4,many,TRBJ2-2
TGTGCCAACCCCGGACAGGGGACGGCGTTTGATACGCAGTATTTT,CANPGQGTAFDTQYF,TRBD1,TRBV28,many,TRBJ2-3
TGCAGTGCTAGTTCGGGTTTGGGATATGGCTACACCTTC,CSASSGLGYGYTF,-,TRBV20-1,many,TRBJ1-2
TGCAGTGCTAGTAGCTGGTGGAACTATGGCTACACCTTC,CSASSWWNYGYTF,-,TRBV20-1,many,TRBJ1-2
TGCAGCGTTGGGGGGCAGGGTGGGCAGCCCCAGCATTTT,CSVGGQGGQPQHF,-,TRBV29-1,few,TRBJ1-5
TGTGCCAGCAGTTTAGACACAGGAACGGGAGAGACCCAGTACTTC,CASSLDTGTGETQYF,-,TRBV12-3/TRBV12-4,many,TRBJ2-5
TGCAGTGCTAGAGATGGGGGAGCTAGTCGAGAGACCCAGTACTTC,CSARDGGASRETQYF,-,TRBV20-1,-,TRBJ2-5
TGCGCCAGCACCCTATCCCCCTTACAAGAGACCCAGTACTTC,CASTLSPLQETQYF,-,TRBV5-1,many,TRBJ2-5
TGTGCCAGCAGCCCCCTCCTCTCTACGGGAGATACGCAGTATTTT,CASSPLLSTGDTQYF,-,TRBV9,many,TRBJ2-3
TGTGCCAGCAGCCAGCAAGAGACCCAGTACTTC,CASSQQETQYF,-,TRBV3-1,many,TRBJ2-5
TGCAGTGCTGGGGGTACAAGCGTGGGTCCCCAAGAGACCCAGTACTTC,CSAGGTSVGPQETQYF,-,TRBV20-1,few,TRBJ2-5
TGCGCCAGCAGCTCCGGACAACTACAAGAGACCCAGTACTTC,CASSSGQLQETQYF,-,TRBV5-1,-,TRBJ2-5
TGTGCCAGCAGCTTAGTCCGTTGGGCTAGCGGGCGAATCTACGAGCAGTACTTC,CASSLVRWASGRIYEQYF,TRBD2,TRBV11-2,many,TRBJ2-7
TGTGCCAGCAGTTTCGGCCTTGGGGTCACAGATACGCAGTATTTT,CASSFGLGVTDTQYF,-,TRBV28,many,TRBJ2-3
TGTGCCAGCAGTTACAATAGCGGGGGGGCGTTGGAGCAGTTCTTC,CASSYNSGGALEQFF,TRBD2,TRBV6-5,many,TRBJ2-1
TGTGCCAGCAGTTTAGGGGGAGGCGGAAGAATCTCCCGGTCATACGAGCAGTACTTC,CASSLGGGGRISRSYEQYF,-,TRBV12-3/TRBV12-4,few,TRBJ2-7
TGCAGTGCTATCCCCGGAGGGGCCAGAGCCAAAAACATTCAGTACTTC,CSAIPGGARAKNIQYF,-,TRBV20-1,few,TRBJ2-4
TGTGCCAGCACCGACGGAAGGGGGCTGTGGAATGAGCAGTTCTTC,CASTDGRGLWNEQFF,TRBD1,TRBV6-2/TRBV6-3,-,TRBJ2-1
TGTGCCAGCAGCCAGTTAGCGTTCAGGGATGGCACAGATACGCAGTATTTT,CASSQLAFRDGTDTQYF,-,TRBV28,many,TRBJ2-3
TGTGCCAGCAGTTACTTCGGCAGTTCCGACCTCTACGAGCAGTACTTC,CASSYFGSSDLYEQYF,-,TRBV6-5,once,TRBJ2-7
TGTGCCAGCAGCTTCCATCCATTCGGGACAGCCTCCTACGAGCAGTACTTC,CASSFHPFGTASYEQYF,TRBD1,TRBV5-5,few,TRBJ2-7
TGTGCCAGCAGCTTGGAGGGCCTTTTCTACAATGAGCAGTTCTTC,CASSLEGLFYNEQFF,-,TRBV13,many,TRBJ2-1
TGCAGTGCTAGACCGGGACTAGCCGCTCTTATCTACGAGCAGTACTTC,CSARPGLAALIYEQYF,TRBD2,TRBV20-1,-,TRBJ2-7